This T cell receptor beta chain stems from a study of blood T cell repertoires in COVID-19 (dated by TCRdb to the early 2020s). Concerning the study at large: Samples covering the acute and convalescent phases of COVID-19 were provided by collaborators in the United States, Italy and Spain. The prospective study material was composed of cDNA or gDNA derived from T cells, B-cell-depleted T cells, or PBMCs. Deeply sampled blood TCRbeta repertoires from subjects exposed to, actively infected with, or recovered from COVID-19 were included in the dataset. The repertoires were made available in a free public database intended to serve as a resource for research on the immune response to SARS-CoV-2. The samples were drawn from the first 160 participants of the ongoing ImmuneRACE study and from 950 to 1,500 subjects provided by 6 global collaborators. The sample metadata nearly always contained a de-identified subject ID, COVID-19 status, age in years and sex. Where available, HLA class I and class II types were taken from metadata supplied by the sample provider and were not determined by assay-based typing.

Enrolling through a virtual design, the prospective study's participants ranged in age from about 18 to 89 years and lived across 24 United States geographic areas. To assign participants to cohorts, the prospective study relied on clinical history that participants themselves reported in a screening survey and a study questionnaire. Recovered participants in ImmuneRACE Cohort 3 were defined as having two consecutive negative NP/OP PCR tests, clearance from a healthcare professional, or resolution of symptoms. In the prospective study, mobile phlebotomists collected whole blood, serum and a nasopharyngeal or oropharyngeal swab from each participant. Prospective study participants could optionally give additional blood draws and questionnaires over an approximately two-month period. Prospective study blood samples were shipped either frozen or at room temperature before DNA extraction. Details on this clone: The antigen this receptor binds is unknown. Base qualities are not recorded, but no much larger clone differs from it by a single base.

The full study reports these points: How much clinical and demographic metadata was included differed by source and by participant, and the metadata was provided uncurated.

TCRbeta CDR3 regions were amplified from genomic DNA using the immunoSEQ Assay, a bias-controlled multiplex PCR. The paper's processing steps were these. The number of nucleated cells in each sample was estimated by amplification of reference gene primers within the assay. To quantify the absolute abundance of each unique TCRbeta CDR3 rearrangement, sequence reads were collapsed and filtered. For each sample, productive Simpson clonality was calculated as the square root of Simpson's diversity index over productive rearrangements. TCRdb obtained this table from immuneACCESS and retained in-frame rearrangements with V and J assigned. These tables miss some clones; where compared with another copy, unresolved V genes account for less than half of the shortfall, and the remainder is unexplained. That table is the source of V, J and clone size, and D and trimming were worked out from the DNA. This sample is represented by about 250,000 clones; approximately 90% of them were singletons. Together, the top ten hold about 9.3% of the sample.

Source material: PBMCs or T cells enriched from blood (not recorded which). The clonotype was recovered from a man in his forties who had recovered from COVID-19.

In nucleotides, the sequence is TGTGCCAGCAGTTACCCCCGTCGGGGAAGTTATGGCTACACCTTC. Translated, this gives CASSYPRRGSYGYTF. The rearranged chain carries TRBV6-2 or TRBV6-3 and TRBJ1-2; the D segment cannot be called with confidence. Between the V and J ends, shortened by 2 bases and 5 bases respectively, the junction contains 15 bases. CDR1 and CDR2 are drawn from the germline V gene: MNHEY, SVGEGT. The CDR3, from cysteine to phenylalanine, totals 15 residues. Only the CDR3 portion is preserved as DNA: 45 bases, with reading frame beginning at the first base.